The present TCR beta chain was sequenced within a study of shared clonotypes between healthy human individuals. Study-wide findings and caveats: Among donors, sharing of clonotypes was expected to be affected by sequencing depth.

CDR1 and CDR2 from the germline V gene are MNHNS and SASEGT. The CDR3 length is 13 residues. The ends were cut back, 5 bases at V and 7 bases at J, with 14 bases in the middle. This clone appeared once. Its antigen is still unknown. When replicate PCRs were run on sorted subsets, they used roughly 0.2 ug DNA, tens of thousands of T cell genomes. Sequencing used immunoSEQ multiplex PCR; TCRdb keeps in-frame clones, though not all of them. The sample includes under 2,500,000 clones, around 95% seen only once; the top ten take 0.1% to 0.15%. This receptor was identified in a man between 18 and 29 years old in good health. This sequence joins TRBV6-1 and TRBJ1-1; D not resolved. Sequences were obtained from naive CD4+ T cells sorted from blood. Subset specified: CD45RA+ positively selected. In DNA form, the CDR3 reads TGTGCCAGCAGTTTCCTACGGGCCTTTGAAGCTTTCTTT. It encodes CASSFLRAFEAFF.